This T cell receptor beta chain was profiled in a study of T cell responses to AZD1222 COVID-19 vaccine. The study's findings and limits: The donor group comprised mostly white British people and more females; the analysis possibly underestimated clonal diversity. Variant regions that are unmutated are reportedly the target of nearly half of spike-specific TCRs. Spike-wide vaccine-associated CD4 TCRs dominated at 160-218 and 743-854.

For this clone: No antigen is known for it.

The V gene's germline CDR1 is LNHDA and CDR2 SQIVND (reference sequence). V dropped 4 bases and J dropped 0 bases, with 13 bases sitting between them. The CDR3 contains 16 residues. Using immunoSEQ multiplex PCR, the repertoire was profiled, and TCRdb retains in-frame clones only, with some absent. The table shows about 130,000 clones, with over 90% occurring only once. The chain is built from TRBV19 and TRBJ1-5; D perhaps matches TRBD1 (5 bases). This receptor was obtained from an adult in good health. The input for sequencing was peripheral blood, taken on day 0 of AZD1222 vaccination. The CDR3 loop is CASSKEGTSSNQPQHF. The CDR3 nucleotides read TGTGCCAGTAGTAAGGAGGGGACTTCTAGCAATCAGCCCCAGCATTTT. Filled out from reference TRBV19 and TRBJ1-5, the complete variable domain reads DGGITQSPKYLFRKEGQNVTLSCEQNLNHDAMYWYRQDPGQGLRLIYYSQIVNDFQKGDIAEGYSVSREKKESFPLTVTSAQKNPTAFYLCASSKEGTSSNQPQHFGDGTRLSIL.